This TCR beta chain was observed in a study of blood T cell repertoires in COVID-19. As for the study in general: Sites across the United States, Italy and Spain contributed samples from acute and convalescent COVID-19. In each case, the material was cDNA or gDNA derived from T cells, B-cell-depleted T cells, or PBMCs.

Authors' methods: Scientists estimated how many nucleated cells there were by amplifying reference gene primers. Here immunoSEQ multiplex PCR was the method, and the copy in TCRdb shows in-frame clones only, minus some. D and trimming were read from the DNA, whereas the V and J calls and clone size are those reported in that table. The sample consists of fewer than 250,000 clones, over 80% of them appearing once. CDR3 length equals 15 residues. Germline V gene lookup returns CDR1 LGHDT and CDR2 YNNKEL (reference sequence). V was clipped by 0 bases and J by 4 bases, with 12 bases between them. The sample taken for sequencing was peripheral blood. The source of this sequence is a human donor in a cohort sampled during active COVID-19. The V gene is TRBV3-1 (or the pseudogene TRBV3-2), the J gene TRBJ1-1; D call uncertain. CDR3: CASSQDPSGFTEAFF. The CDR3, as DNA: TGTGCCAGCAGCCAAGATCCGTCAGGATTCACTGAAGCTTTCTTT.